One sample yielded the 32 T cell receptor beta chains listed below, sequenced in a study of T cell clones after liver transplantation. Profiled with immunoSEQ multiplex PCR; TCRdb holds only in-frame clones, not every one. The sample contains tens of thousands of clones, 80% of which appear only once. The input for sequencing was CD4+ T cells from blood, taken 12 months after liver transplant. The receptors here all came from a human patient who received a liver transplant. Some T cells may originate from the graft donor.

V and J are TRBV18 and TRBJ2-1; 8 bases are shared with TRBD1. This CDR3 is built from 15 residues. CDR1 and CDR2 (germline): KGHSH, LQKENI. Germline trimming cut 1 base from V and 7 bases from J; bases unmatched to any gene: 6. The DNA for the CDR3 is TGTGCCAGCTCACCACTAGGGACAGGAGGTAATGAGCAGTTCTTC. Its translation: CASSPLGTGGNEQFF.

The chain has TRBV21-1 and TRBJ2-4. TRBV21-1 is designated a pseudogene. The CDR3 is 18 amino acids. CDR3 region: CASSKGGRPLGAKNIQYF. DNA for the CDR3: TGTGCCAGCAGCAAAGGGGGTAGGCCCTTGGGGGCCAAAAACATTCAGTACTTC.

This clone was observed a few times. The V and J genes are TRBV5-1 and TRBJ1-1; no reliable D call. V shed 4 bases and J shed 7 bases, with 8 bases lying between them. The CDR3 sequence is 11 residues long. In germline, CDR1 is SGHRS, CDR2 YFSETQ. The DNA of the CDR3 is TGCGCCAGCAGCCTTGATGGTGAAGCTTTCTTT. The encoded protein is CASSLDGEAFF.

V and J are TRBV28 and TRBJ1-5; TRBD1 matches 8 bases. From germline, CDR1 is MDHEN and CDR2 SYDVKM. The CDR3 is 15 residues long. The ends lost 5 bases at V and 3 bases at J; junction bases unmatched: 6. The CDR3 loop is CASSPYRGDNQPQHF. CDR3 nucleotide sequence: TGTGCCAGCAGTCCCTACAGGGGGGACAATCAGCCCCAGCATTTT.

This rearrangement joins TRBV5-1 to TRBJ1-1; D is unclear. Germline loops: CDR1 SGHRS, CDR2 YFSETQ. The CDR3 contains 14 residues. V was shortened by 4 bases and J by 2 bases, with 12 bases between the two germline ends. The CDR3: CASSAKVENTEAFF. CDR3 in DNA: TGCGCCAGCAGCGCGAAAGTGGAAAACACTGAAGCTTTCTTT.

The CDR3 sequence is CATQWGGPAQPQHF. CDR3 in DNA: TGTGCCACCCAATGGGGGGGGCCCGCTCAGCCCCAGCATTTT. The chain has TRBV28 and TRBJ1-5, with D possibly matching TRBD1 (6 bases). The CDR3 consists of 14 residues. V lost 10 bases, J lost 6 bases, and 19 bases lay in between. Per germline, CDR1 MDHEN and CDR2 SYDVKM. Drawing the rest from reference TRBV28 and TRBJ1-5, the complete variable domain is DVKVTQSSRYLVKRTGEKVFLECVQDMDHENMFWYRQDPGLGLRLIYFSYDVKMKEKGDIPEGYSVSREKKERFSLILESASTNQTSMYLCATQWGGPAQPQHFGDGTRLSIL.

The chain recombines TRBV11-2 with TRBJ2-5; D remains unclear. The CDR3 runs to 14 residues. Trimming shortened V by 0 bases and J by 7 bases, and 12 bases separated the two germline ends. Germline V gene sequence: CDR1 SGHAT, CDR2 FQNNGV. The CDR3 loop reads CASSLDLLVTTQYF. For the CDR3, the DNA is TGTGCCAGCAGCTTAGATCTCCTAGTGACGACCCAGTACTTC.

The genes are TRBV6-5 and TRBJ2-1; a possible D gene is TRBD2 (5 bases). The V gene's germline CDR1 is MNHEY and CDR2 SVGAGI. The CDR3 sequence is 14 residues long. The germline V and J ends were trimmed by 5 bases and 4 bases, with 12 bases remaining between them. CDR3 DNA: TGTGCCAGCAGTCGCGGGCTAACGTACAATGAGCAGTTCTTC. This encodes CASSRGLTYNEQFF.

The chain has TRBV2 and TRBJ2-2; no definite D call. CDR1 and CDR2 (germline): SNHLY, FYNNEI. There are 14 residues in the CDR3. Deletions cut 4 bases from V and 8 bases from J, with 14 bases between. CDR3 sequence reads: CASSVSPALGELFF. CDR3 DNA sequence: TGTGCCAGCAGTGTCTCCCCCGCTCTTGGGGAGCTGTTTTTT.

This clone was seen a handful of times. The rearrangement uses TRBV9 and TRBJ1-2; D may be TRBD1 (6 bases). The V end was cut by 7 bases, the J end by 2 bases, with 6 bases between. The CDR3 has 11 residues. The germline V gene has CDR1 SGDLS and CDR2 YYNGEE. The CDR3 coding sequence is TGTGCCAGCCAGGGGAACTATGGCTACACCTTC. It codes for CASQGNYGYTF. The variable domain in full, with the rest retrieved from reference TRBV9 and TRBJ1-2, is DSGVTQTPKHLITATGQRVTLRCSPRSGDLSVYWYQQSLDQGLQFLIQYYNGEERAKGNILERFSAQQFPDLHSELNLSSLELGDSALYFCASQGNYGYTFGSGTRLTVV.

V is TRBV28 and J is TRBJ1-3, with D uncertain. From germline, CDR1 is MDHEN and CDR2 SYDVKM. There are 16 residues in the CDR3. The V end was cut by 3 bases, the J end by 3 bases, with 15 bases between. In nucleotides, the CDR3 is TGTGCCAGCAGTTTGTCCCGAGGTGGCGGTGGAAACACCATATATTTT. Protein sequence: CASSLSRGGGGNTIYF. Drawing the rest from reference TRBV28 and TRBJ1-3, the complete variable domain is DVKVTQSSRYLVKRTGEKVFLECVQDMDHENMFWYRQDPGLGLRLIYFSYDVKMKEKGDIPEGYSVSREKKERFSLILESASTNQTSMYLCASSLSRGGGGNTIYFGEGSWLTVV.

CDR3 bases: TGCGCCAGCAGCCAAGATAGCGGGCTTGAGCAGTACTTC. This sequence encodes CASSQDSGLEQYF. This chain uses TRBV4-1 with TRBJ2-7, with 7 bases matching TRBD2. CDR1 MGHRA and CDR2 YSYEKL come from the germline V gene. This CDR3 comprises 13 residues. J gave up 7 bases and V 0 bases, and 3 bases lay outside the gene matches.

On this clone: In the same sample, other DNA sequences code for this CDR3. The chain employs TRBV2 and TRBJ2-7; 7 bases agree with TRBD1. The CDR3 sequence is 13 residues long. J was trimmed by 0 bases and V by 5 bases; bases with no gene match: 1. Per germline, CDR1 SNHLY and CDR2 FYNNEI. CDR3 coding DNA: TGTGCCAGCAGTCGGGACAGCTCCTACGAGCAGTACTTC. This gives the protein CASSRDSSYEQYF.

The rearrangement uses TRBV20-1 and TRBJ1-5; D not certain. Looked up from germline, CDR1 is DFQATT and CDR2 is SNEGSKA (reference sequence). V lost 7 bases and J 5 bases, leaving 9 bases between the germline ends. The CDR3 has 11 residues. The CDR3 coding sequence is TGCAGTGGGGGAGATCATCAGCCCCAGCATTTT. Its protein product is CSGGDHQPQHF.

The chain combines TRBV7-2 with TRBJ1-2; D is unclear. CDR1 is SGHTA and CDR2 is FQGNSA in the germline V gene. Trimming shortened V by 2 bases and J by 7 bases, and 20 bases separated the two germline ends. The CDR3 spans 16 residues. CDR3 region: CASSLSVSGLGSGYTF. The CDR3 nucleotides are TGTGCCAGCAGCTTATCTGTTTCGGGGTTAGGTAGTGGCTACACCTTC.

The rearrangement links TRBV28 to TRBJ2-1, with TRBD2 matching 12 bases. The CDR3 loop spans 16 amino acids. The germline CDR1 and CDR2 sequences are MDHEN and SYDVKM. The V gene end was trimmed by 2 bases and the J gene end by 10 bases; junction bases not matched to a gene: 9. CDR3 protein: CASSLVLAGGFGEQFF. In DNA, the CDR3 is TGTGCCAGCAGTTTAGTCCTAGCGGGAGGGTTCGGCGAGCAGTTCTTC.

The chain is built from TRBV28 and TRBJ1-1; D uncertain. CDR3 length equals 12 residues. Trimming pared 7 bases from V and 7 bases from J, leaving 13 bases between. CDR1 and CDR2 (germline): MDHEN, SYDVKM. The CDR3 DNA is TGTGCCAGCATCCTTGTGGGTGTTGAAGCTTTCTTT. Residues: CASILVGVEAFF.

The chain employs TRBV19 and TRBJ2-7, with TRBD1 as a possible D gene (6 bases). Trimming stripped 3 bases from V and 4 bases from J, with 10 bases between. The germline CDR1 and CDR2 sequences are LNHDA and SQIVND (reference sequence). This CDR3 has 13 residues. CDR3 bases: TGTGCCAGTAGTATGGTTCAGGGGTACGAGCAGTACTTC. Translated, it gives CASSMVQGYEQYF.

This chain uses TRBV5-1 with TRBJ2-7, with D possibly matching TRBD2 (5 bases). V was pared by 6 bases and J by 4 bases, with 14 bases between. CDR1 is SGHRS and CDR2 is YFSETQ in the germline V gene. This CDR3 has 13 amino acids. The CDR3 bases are TGCGCCAGCATGAGGCATCCGGGGTACGAGCAGTACTTC. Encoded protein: CASMRHPGYEQYF.

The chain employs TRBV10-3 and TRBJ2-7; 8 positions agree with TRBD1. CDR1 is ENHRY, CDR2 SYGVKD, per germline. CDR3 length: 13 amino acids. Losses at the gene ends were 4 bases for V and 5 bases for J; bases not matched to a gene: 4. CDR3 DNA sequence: TGTGCCATCAGTGGCAGGACAGGGAACGAGCAGTACTTC. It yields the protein CAISGRTGNEQYF.

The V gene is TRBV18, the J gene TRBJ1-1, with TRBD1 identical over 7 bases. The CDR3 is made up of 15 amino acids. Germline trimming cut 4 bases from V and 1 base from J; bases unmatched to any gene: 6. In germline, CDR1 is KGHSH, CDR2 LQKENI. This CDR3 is CASSRSQGKNTEAFF. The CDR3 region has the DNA TGTGCCAGCTCACGATCACAGGGGAAGAACACTGAAGCTTTCTTT.

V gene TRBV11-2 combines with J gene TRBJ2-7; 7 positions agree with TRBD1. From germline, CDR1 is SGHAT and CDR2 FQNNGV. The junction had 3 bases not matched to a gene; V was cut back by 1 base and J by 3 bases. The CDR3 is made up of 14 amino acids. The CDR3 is CASSLGDRYYEQYF. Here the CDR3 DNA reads TGTGCCAGCAGCTTAGGGGACAGATACTACGAGCAGTACTTC.

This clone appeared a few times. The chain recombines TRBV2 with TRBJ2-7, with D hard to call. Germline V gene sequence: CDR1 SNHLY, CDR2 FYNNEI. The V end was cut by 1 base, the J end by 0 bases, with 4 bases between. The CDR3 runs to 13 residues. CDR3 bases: TGTGCCAGCAGTGAAGGGAACTCCTACGAGCAGTACTTC. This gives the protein CASSEGNSYEQYF.

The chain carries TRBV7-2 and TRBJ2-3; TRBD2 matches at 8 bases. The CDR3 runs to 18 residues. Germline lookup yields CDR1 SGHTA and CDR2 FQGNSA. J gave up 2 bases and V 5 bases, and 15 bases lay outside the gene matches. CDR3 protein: CASSPKWSGGTHTDTQYF. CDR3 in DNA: TGTGCCAGCAGCCCGAAATGGTCGGGAGGGACACACACAGATACGCAGTATTTT.

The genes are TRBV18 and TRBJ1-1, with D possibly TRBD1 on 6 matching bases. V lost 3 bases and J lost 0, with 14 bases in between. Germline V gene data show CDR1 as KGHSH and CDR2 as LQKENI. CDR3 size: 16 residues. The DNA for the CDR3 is TGTGCCAGCTCACCCTATAAGGACAGCTTGAACACTGAAGCTTTCTTT. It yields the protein CASSPYKDSLNTEAFF.

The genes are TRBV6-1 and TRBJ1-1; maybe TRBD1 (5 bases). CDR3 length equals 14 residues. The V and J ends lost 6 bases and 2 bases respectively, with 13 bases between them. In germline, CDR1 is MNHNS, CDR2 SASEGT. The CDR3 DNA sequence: TGTGCCAGCAGAGGTCGGACACGAAACACTGAAGCTTTCTTT. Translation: CASRGRTRNTEAFF.

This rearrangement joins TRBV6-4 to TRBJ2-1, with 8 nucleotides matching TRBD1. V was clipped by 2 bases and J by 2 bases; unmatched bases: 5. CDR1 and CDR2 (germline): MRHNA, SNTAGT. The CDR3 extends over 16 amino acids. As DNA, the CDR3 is TGTGCCAGCAGTGACACTTTACAGGGGGCCTACAATGAGCAGTTCTTC. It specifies CASSDTLQGAYNEQFF.

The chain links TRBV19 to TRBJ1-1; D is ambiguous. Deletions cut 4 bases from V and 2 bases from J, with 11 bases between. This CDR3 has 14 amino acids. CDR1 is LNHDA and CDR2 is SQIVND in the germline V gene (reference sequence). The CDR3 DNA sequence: TGTGCCAGTAGTAAGGGCAGGAGAAACACTGAAGCTTTCTTT. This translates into CASSKGRRNTEAFF. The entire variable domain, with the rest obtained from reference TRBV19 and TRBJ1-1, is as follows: DGGITQSPKYLFRKEGQNVTLSCEQNLNHDAMYWYRQDPGQGLRLIYYSQIVNDFQKGDIAEGYSVSREKKESFPLTVTSAQKNPTAFYLCASSKGRRNTEAFFGQGTRLTVV.

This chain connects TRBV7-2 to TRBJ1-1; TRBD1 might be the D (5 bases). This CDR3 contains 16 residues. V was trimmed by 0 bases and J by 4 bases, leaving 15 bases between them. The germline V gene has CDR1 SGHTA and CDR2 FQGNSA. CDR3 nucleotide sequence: TGTGCCAGCAGCTTAGCGAGCCCCGGCGGGGGCACTGAAGCTTTCTTT. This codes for CASSLASPGGGTEAFF.

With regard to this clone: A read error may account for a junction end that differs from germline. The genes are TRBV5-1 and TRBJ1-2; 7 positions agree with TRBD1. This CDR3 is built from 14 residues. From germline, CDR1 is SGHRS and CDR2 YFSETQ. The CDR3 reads CASSSRLQGGGYTF. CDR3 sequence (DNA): TGTGCCAGCAGCTCTCGACTCCAGGGGGGAGGCTACACCTTC.

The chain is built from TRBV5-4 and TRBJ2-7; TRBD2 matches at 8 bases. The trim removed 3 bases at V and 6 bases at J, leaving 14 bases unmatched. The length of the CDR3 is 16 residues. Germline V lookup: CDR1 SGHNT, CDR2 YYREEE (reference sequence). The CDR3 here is CASSSDRGNSGTEQYF. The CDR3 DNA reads TGTGCCAGCAGCTCAGACCGGGGTAATAGCGGGACCGAGCAGTACTTC. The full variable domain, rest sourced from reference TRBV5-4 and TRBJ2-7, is ETGVTQSPTHLIKTRGQQVTLRCSSQSGHNTVSWYQQALGQGPQFIFQYYREEENGRGNFPPRFSGLQFPNYSSELNVNALELDDSALYLCASSSDRGNSGTEQYFGPGTRLTVT.

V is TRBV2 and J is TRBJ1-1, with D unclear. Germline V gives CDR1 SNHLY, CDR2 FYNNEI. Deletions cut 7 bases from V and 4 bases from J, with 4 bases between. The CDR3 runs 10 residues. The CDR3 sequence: CASMGTEAFF. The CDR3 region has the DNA TGTGCCAGCATGGGCACTGAAGCTTTCTTT.